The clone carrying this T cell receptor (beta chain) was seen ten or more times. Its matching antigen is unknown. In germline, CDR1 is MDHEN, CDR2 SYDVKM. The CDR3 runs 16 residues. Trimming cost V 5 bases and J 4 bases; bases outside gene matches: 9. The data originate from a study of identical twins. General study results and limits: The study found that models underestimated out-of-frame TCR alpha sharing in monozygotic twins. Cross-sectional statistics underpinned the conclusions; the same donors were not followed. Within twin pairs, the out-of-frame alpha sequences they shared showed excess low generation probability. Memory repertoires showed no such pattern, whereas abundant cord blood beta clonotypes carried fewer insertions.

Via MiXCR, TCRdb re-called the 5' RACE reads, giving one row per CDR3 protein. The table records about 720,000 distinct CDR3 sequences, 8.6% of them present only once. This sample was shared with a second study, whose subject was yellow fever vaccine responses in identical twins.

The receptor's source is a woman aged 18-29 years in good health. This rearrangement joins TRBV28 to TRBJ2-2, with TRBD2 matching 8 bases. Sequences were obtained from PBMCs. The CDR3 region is CASSHSAGVGTGELFF. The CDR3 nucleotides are TGTGCCAGCAGTCACTCAGCGGGAGTTGGCACCGGGGAGCTGTTTTTT.